These T cell receptor beta chains were read from a single sample in a study of siplizumab effects on memory and regulatory T cells. Assay used: immunoSEQ multiplex PCR; TCRdb lists only in-frame clones, some missing. The data contain tens of thousands of clones, roughly 93% of them singletons. What was sequenced was CD8+ T cells sorted from blood. These receptors originate from a human donor in good health. Both conserved end residues are part of each CDR3. The D gene is left open where the match is weak. The size field is filled for only some rows; it gives once, few, many or a size class.

clone size,CDR3 length,V gene,D gene,J gene,CDR3 DNA,CDR3 protein
NA,13,TRBV6-5,NA,TRBJ2-7,TGTGCCAGCAGTTACGGGACAATCTACGAGCAGTACTTC,CASSYGTIYEQYF
once,13,TRBV7-9,NA,TRBJ2-1,TGTGCCAGCAGCCTACGGGACTACAATGAGCAGTTCTTC,CASSLRDYNEQFF
NA,14,TRBV6-5,NA,TRBJ1-1,TGTGCCAGCAGTCCTTTTAGTGGGAACACTGAAGCTTTCTTT,CASSPFSGNTEAFF
NA,17,TRBV25-1,NA,TRBJ1-1,TGTGCCAGCAGTGGCCCGGGTCCTTCCCTTCTGAACACTGAAGCTTTCTTT,CASSGPGPSLLNTEAFF
NA,13,TRBV6-6,NA,TRBJ2-7,TGTGCCAGCAGTTACGGGCAGCCCTACGAGCAGTACTTC,CASSYGQPYEQYF
NA,15,TRBV9,NA,TRBJ2-1,TGTGCCAGCAGCGCGGAGGGGGGCCCTATGGTAGAGCAGTTCTTC,CASSAEGGPMVEQFF
NA,14,TRBV27,NA,TRBJ1-5,TGTGCCAGCAGACCCGCCTATAGCAATCAGCCCCAGCATTTT,CASRPAYSNQPQHF
NA,15,TRBV5-3,NA,TRBJ1-5,TGTGCCAGAAGGAAAGCAGGTCGGGGCAATCAGCCCCAGCATTTT,CARRKAGRGNQPQHF
NA,13,TRBV6-6,TRBD1,TRBJ2-7,TGTGCCAGCAGTCAGGACAGGACCTACGAGCAGTACTTC,CASSQDRTYEQYF
NA,12,TRBV6-6,NA,TRBJ2-3,TGTGCCAGCGGGGCTAGCACAGATACGCAGTATTTT,CASGASTDTQYF
NA,12,TRBV19,NA,TRBJ1-2,TGTGCCAGTAGCCACGGACACTATGGCTACACCTTC,CASSHGHYGYTF
NA,12,TRBV7-9,NA,TRBJ1-2,TGTGCCAGCAGCTTAGGGGGCGATGGCTACACCTTC,CASSLGGDGYTF
NA,15,TRBV19,TRBD1,TRBJ2-5,TGTGCCAGTAGGCCGGGACAGGGAGGTATAGAGACCCAGTACTTC,CASRPGQGGIETQYF
NA,16,TRBV27,TRBD2,TRBJ2-1,TGTGCCAGCATAAAGAGCGGGGGGTCCTCCTACAATGAGCAGTTCTTC,CASIKSGGSSYNEQFF
NA,13,TRBV27,NA,TRBJ2-1,TGTGCCAGCAGTGATACGGGGGTCAATGAGCAGTTCTTC,CASSDTGVNEQFF
NA,15,TRBV28,NA,TRBJ1-3,TGTGCCAGCAGTTTAAGCGTACCCTCTGGAAACACCATATATTTT,CASSLSVPSGNTIYF
NA,15,TRBV11-3,TRBD1,TRBJ2-1,TGTGCCAGCAGCTTAACAGGACAGGGGGCTATTGAGCAGTTCTTC,CASSLTGQGAIEQFF
NA,15,TRBV11-2,NA,TRBJ1-3,TGTGCCAGCAGCTTATTAGGGGACTCTGGAAACACCATATATTTT,CASSLLGDSGNTIYF
NA,14,TRBV6-4,NA,TRBJ2-2,TGTGCCAGCAGTGACCCGGACGTAGCCGGGGAGCTGTTTTTT,CASSDPDVAGELFF
NA,13,TRBV6-5,NA,TRBJ2-7,TGTGCCAGCAGTAAAATATTGGACTACGAGCAGTACTTC,CASSKILDYEQYF
NA,13,TRBV4-1,NA,TRBJ1-2,TGCGCCAGCAGCCAAGGCAGGGCGGATGGCTACACCTTC,CASSQGRADGYTF
NA,14,TRBV7-9,NA,TRBJ2-7,TGTGCCAGCAGCGACTCGACAGGGAGGGACGAGCAGTACTTC,CASSDSTGRDEQYF
NA,17,TRBV13,TRBD2,TRBJ2-3,TGTGCCAGCAGCGCTACCACTAGCGGGGGGGCGGCAGATACGCAGTATTTT,CASSATTSGGAADTQYF
NA,16,TRBV14,NA,TRBJ1-1,TGTGCCAGCAGCCAAGGGGGACGAGGGGTGAACACTGAAGCTTTCTTT,CASSQGGRGVNTEAFF
NA,16,TRBV11-1,NA,TRBJ2-3,TGTGCCAGCAGCTTAGGCGTGTCCCTTCCCACAGATACGCAGTATTTT,CASSLGVSLPTDTQYF
once,16,TRBV11-1,TRBD1,TRBJ1-1,TGTGCCAGCAGCTCCGGGACAGTTCTCATGAACACTGAAGCTTTCTTT,CASSSGTVLMNTEAFF
NA,16,TRBV4-1,TRBD2,TRBJ2-1,TGCGCCAGCAGCCAACGTAGCGGGGGGGCCTCGAATGAGCAGTTCTTC,CASSQRSGGASNEQFF
once,16,TRBV7-8,NA,TRBJ2-2,TGTGCCAGCAGCCCAGGGGGGTGGCGGGGGACCGGGGAGCTGTTTTTT,CASSPGGWRGTGELFF
NA,14,TRBV7-6,NA,TRBJ1-5,TGTGCCAGCAGCTTAAGGTGGGGGGAACAGCCCCAGCATTTT,CASSLRWGEQPQHF
NA,12,TRBV29-1,NA,TRBJ1-2,TGCAGCGTACCGGGGGGTAACTATGGCTACACCTTC,CSVPGGNYGYTF
NA,14,TRBV7-6,NA,TRBJ2-3,TGTGCCAGCAGCTGGGGACTCGGCACAGATACGCAGTATTTT,CASSWGLGTDTQYF
NA,12,TRBV19,NA,TRBJ1-1,TGTGCCAGTAGTTTGGGGGACACTGAAGCTTTCTTT,CASSLGDTEAFF
NA,15,TRBV18,NA,TRBJ2-2,TGTGCCAGCTCACCAGGAACTAGTTCTGGCGGGGAGCTGTTTTTT,CASSPGTSSGGELFF
NA,14,TRBV9,NA,TRBJ1-5,TGTGCCAGCAGCGCCTGGTCTGGGGATCAGCCCCAGCATTTT,CASSAWSGDQPQHF
NA,15,TRBV6-1,NA,TRBJ1-4,TGTGCCAGCAGTGAATTGACGGGGTCTAATGAAAAACTGTTTTTT,CASSELTGSNEKLFF
once,16,TRBV29-1,NA,TRBJ1-6,TGCAGCGTTGAAGACCCGGACAGCTCCTATAATTCACCCCTCCACTTT,CSVEDPDSSYNSPLHF
NA,13,TRBV9,NA,TRBJ2-3,TGTGCCAGCAGCGTGGGGGGCACAGATACGCAGTATTTT,CASSVGGTDTQYF